The sequence of this TCR beta chain was determined in a study of radiotherapy plus CTLA-4 blockade in lung cancer (dated by TCRdb to the late 2010s). Background for the entire study: Among enrolled patients, about 19% had an objective response and 30% to 40% reached disease control. The research as a whole found: Early dynamic changes in blood T cell clones, together with increased serum interferon-beta after radiation, were reported as the strongest predictors of response. After treatment with radiotherapy and ipilimumab, TCR clones that originated in tumors expanded in peripheral blood.

The CDR3 has 14 amino acids, counting the end cysteine and phenylalanine. Only the CDR3 portion is preserved as DNA: 42 bases, with reading frame beginning at the first base. Taken from the germline V gene, the CDR1 and CDR2 loops are SGHAT and FQNNGV. V lost 3 bases and J lost 1 base; the stretch between them is 6 bases long. Comments on this clone: What this receptor recognizes is not known. Base qualities are not at hand, and no much larger clone is one base apart.

The library came from the immunoSEQ multiplex PCR assay. In its TCRdb copy, this immuneACCESS table keeps in-frame sequences only and misses some clones. Where compared with another copy, unresolved V genes explain less than half of these, and the others have no known cause. Recorded for this sample are over 40,000 clones; about 81% of them occurred a single time. The ten largest clones take up more than 3% of the sample. The study evaluated CTLA-4 blockade (ipilimumab) given together with focal radiation therapy in patients who had chemo-refractory metastatic non-small-cell lung cancer. This receptor was obtained from a human donor with non-small cell lung cancer who had stable disease on radiotherapy plus ipilimumab. This sequence uses TRBV11-2 and TRBJ2-2; the D segment cannot be called with confidence. The material was peripheral blood, obtained from a patient treated with radiotherapy plus ipilimumab. The DNA reads TGTGCCAGCAGCTTCATCAGGAACACCGGGGAGCTGTTTTTT. This encodes CASSFIRNTGELFF. Joined to the reference TRBV11-2 and TRBJ2-2 proteins, this CDR3 gives the full variable domain: EAGVAQSPRYKIIEKRQSVAFWCNPISGHATLYWYQQILGQGPKLLIQFQNNGVVDDSQLPKDRFSAERLKGVDSTLKIQPAKLEDSAVYLCASSFIRNTGELFFGEGSRLTVL.